The source of this TCR beta chain is a study of cytomegalovirus exposure and HLA in healthy donors. Study-wide findings and caveats: The study listed under 200 cytomegalovirus-associated TCR beta chains. HLA alleles showed associations with 16,951 TCR beta sequences in a later analysis, at a 0.05 false discovery rate. TCR sequences were mostly rare, though some public TCRs occurred in many donors. A later analysis reported that several of the most significant clusters appeared to be linked to common viral pathogens, among them Epstein-Barr virus.

The PCR ran on 60 Vbeta and 13 Jbeta primers. The method was immunoSEQ multiplex PCR; TCRdb's version includes in-frame clones alone and lacks a portion of them. The sample carries 100,000 to 120,000 clones, under 85% recorded once. The junction had 9 bases not matched to a gene; V was cut back by 2 bases and J by 5 bases. Germline CDR1 reads SGHNT; CDR2 reads YYREEE (reference sequence). The CDR3 has 16 amino acids. This clone occurred a few times. Its antigen is currently unknown. Sample: PBMCs. This sequence joins TRBV5-4 and TRBJ2-5, with TRBD2 matching 10 bases. This clonotype was sampled from a man aged 30-40 years in good health and CMV-seronegative. In nucleotides, the CDR3 is TGTGCCAGCAGCTTTGGTAGCGGGAGGTTATGGGAGACCCAGTACTTC. Translating it yields CASSFGSGRLWETQYF.